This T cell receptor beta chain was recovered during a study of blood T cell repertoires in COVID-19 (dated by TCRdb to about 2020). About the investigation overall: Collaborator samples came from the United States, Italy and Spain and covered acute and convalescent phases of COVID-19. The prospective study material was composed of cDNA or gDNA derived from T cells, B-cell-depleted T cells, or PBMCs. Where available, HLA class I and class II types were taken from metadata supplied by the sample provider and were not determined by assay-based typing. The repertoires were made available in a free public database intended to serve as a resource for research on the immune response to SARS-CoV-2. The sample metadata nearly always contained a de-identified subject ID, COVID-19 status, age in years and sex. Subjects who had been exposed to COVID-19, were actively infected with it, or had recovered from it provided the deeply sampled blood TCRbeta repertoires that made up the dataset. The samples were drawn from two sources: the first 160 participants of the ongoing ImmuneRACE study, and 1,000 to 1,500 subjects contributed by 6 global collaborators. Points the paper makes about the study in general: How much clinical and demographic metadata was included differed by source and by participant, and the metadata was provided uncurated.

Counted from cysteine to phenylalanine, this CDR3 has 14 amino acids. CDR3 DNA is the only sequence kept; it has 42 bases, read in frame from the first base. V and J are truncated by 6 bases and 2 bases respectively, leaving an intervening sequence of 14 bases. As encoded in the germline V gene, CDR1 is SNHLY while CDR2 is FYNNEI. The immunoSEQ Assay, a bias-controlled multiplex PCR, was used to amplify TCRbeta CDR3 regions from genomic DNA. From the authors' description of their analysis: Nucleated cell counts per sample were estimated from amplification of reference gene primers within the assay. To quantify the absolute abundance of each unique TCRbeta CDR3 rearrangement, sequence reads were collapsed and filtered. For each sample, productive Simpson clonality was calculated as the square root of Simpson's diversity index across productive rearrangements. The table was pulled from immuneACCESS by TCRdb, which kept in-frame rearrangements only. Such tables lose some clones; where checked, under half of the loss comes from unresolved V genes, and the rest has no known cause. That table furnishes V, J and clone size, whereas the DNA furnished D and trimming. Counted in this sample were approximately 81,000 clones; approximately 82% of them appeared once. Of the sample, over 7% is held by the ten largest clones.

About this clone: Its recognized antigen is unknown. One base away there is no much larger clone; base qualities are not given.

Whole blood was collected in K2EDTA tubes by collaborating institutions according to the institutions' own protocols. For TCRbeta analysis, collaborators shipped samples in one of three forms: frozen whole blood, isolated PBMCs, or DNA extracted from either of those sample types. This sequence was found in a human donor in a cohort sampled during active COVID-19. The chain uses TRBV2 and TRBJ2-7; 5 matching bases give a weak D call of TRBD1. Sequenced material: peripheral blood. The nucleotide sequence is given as TGTGCCAGCAGCGATCTACAGGACACCTACGAGCAGTACTTC. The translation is CASSDLQDTYEQYF. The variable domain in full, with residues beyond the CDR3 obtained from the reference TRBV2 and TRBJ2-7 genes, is EPEVTQTPSHQVTQMGQEVILRCVPISNHLYFYWYRQILGQKVEFLVSFYNNEISEKSEIFDDQFSVERPDGSNFTLKIRSTKLEDSAMYFCASSDLQDTYEQYFGPGTRLTVT.